This T cell receptor beta chain was captured in a study of post-analysis software for immune sequencing data (dated by TCRdb to about 2015). Broadly, across the study: Relapsing-remitting, secondary progressive and progressive-relapsing multiple sclerosis were recorded as disease courses, and subtype annotation was lacking for some patients. The patient repertoires were compared against approximately ten previously published healthy control repertoires obtained from donors aged roughly 6 to 28 years. A subset of samples was prepared in parallel using single-end sample barcoding, then pooled and co-amplified after Illumina adapter ligation.

General study outcomes and caveats: Normalized Chao1 diversity was significantly lower in multiple sclerosis patients than controls, suggesting substantial peripheral T-cell clonal expansion. The multiple sclerosis patient group was slightly younger than the control group. Direct clustering with F measure showed strong co-clustering of samples prepared in the same batch, prompting a batch-effect correction.

To demonstrate the VDJtools post-analysis software, TCR beta repertoires were profiled from the peripheral blood of 13 young patients with multiple sclerosis. Multiple sclerosis patients were children and adolescents aged roughly 6 to 16 years. To note about this clonotype: Its antigen is currently not known. No qualities accompany the bases; no much larger clone lies one base away.

Libraries were prepared through PCR. Sequencing was performed on an Illumina HiSeq 2500. Unique molecular identifiers were incorporated into TCR beta cDNA libraries to reduce PCR and sequencing biases. Every 1 to 10 million input T cells yielded around 500,000 cDNA molecules, meaning each molecule approximated one T cell. Patient libraries were prepared and sequenced with the same protocol used for the earlier healthy control dataset. Samples belonging to the same batch were prepared together, multiplexed and sequenced on a shared HiSeq lane. As for the authors' bioinformatics: MIGEC was used to process the raw barcoded reads, and molecular identifier groups with only a single read were discarded before consensus assembly and CDR3 extraction. VDJtools was used for post-analysis of the clonotype tables, with diversity normalized by down-sampling every dataset to the smallest sample size. To correct batch-related cross-sample contamination, repertoire overlap clustering matched CDR3 amino acid sequences but not nucleotide sequences. TCRdb took the public reads, trimmed them with fastp at Q25, ran MiXCR for clone calling and kept in-frame beta chains. CDR3 protein duplicates are merged, each entry listing the most common genes and DNA. The V and J calls follow TCRdb's processing rather than the paper's. The sample yields hundreds of thousands of distinct CDR3 sequences; roughly three fifths were counted once. The biggest ten clones account for approximately 10% of the sample.

This TCR was recovered from a girl aged 2-10 years with multiple sclerosis. The sequenced material came from blood.

The DNA sequence reads TGTGCCAGCAGTAGGGGGGCCACAGATACGCAGTATTTT. It translates to CASSRGATDTQYF. This receptor chain uses TRBV7-3 and TRBJ2-3; the D element could tentatively be TRBD1 or TRBD2, as 6 bases agree for each. Spanning cysteine to phenylalanine, the CDR3 consists of 13 amino acids. This entry keeps only the CDR3 DNA: 39 bases, framed from base 1. The germline V gene sets CDR1 to SGHTA and CDR2 to FQGTGA. V loses 6 bases, J loses 2 bases, and the germline ends lie 9 bases apart.